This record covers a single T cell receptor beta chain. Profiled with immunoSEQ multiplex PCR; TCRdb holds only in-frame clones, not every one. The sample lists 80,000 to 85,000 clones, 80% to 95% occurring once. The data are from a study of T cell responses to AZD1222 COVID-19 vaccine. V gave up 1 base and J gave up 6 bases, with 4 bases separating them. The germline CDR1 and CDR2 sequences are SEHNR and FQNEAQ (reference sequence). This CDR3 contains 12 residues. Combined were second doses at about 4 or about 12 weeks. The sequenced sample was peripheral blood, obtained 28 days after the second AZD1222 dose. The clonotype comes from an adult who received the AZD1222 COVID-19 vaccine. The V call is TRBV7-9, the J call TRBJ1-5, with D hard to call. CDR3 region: CASSLGGQPQHF. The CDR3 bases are TGTGCCAGCAGCTTAGGGGGTCAGCCCCAGCATTTT.